This TCR beta chain was sequenced in a study of blood T cell repertoires in COVID-19. Turning to the study itself: Sites in the United States, Italy and Spain provided acute and convalescent COVID-19 samples.

Germline CDR1 LNHDA, CDR2 SQIVND (reference sequence). V dropped 5 bases and J dropped 4 bases, with 15 bases sitting between them. The CDR3 has 15 residues. TCRdb's table, derived via immunoSEQ multiplex PCR, lists solely in-frame clones and lacks some. The table includes approximately 62,000 clones, about nine tenths detected once. The rearrangement uses TRBV19 and TRBJ2-1, with D maybe TRBD2 (5 bases). Sequenced: peripheral blood. The TCR sequence derives from a man between 60 and 75 years old with acute or convalescent COVID-19. CDR3 in amino acids: CASSEEDFTYNEQFF. DNA for the CDR3: TGTGCCAGTAGTGAGGAGGATTTCACATACAATGAGCAGTTCTTC.